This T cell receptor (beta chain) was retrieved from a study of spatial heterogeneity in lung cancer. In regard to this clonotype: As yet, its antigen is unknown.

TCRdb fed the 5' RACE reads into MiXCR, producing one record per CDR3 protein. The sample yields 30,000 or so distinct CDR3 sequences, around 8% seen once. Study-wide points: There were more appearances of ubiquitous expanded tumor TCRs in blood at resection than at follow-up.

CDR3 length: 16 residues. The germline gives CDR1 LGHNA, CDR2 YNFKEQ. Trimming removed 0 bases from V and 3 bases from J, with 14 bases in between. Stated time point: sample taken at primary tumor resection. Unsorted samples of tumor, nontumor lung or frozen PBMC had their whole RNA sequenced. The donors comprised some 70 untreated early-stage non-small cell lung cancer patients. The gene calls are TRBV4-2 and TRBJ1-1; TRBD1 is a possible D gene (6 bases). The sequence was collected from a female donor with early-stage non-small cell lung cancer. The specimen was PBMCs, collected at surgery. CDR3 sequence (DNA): TGTGCCAGCAGCCAAGATTTTTACGGGGGGCACACTGAAGCTTTCTTT. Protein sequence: CASSQDFYGGHTEAFF.